The 25 T cell receptor beta chains listed next were all sequenced from one sample in a study of blood T cells in healthy people across ages. A second PCR, run for roughly 7 to 12 cycles, used a sample-barcoded 5' primer plus a J-beta primer mix. Via MiXCR, TCRdb re-called the 5' RACE reads, giving one row per CDR3 protein. The sample records approximately 350,000 distinct CDR3 sequences, roughly half being singletons. Sequencing was performed on blood. The source is a man aged 55-75 years in good health.

In the case of this clonotype: One base away lies a much larger clone, so this may be a sequencing read error. The V and J genes are TRBV29-1 and TRBJ1-2; no clear D. Germline V gene sequence: CDR1 SQVTM, CDR2 ANQGSEA. The CDR3 is 12 residues long. The germline V and J ends were trimmed by 5 bases and 6 bases, with 13 bases remaining between them. The CDR3 DNA reads TGCAGCGTTAAAACTGGGAGTCATGGCTACACCTTC. As protein: CSVKTGSHGYTF.

The rearrangement links TRBV12-3 or TRBV12-4 to TRBJ2-1; 9 bases agree with TRBD1. This CDR3 is built from 16 residues. V lost 3 bases and J lost 2; bases outside the gene matches: 5. In DNA form, the CDR3 reads TGTGCCAGCAGTTTTGACGGACAGGGGACCTACAATGAGCAGTTCTTC. Translated: CASSFDGQGTYNEQFF.

This clonotype was recorded once. CDR3 in amino acids: CASSNPGTYQETQYF. The CDR3 DNA follows: TGTGCCAGCAGTAACCCCGGGACGTATCAAGAGACCCAGTACTTC. The gene calls are TRBV28 and TRBJ2-5, with D perhaps TRBD1 or TRBD2 (5 bases each). V was cut by 5 bases and J by 2 bases, with 15 bases left in between. The CDR3 is made up of 15 amino acids. Germline assignment: CDR1 MDHEN and CDR2 SYDVKM.

The table lists this clonotype with a few counts. A junction end diverges from the germline sequence, so it may reflect a read error. The chain links TRBV5-1 to TRBJ2-7, with 8 nucleotides matching TRBD1. Germline V gene data show CDR1 as SGHRS and CDR2 as YFSETQ. The CDR3 consists of 15 residues. CDR3 bases: TGTGCCAGCAGCCACCAAGACAGGGGAATGTACGAGCAGTACTTC. This codes for CASSHQDRGMYEQYF.

This clonotype was seen once. The V gene is TRBV20-1, the J gene TRBJ2-4; D is undetermined. Germline V gene lookup returns CDR1 DFQATT and CDR2 SNEGSKA (reference sequence). Trimming took off 4 bases at V and 3 bases at J, with 13 bases between the two ends. CDR3 length equals 14 residues. The CDR3 nucleotides are TGCAGTGCTACCCCCAGGCGGAACAAAAACATTCAGTACTTC. Residues: CSATPRRNKNIQYF.

V is TRBV24-1 and J is TRBJ2-7; D remains ambiguous. V dropped 3 bases and J dropped 0 bases, with 2 bases sitting between them. Germline V gene data show CDR1 as KGHDR and CDR2 as SFDVKD. CDR3 length equals 12 residues. The chain's CDR3 is CATSDHSYEQYF. The DNA for the CDR3 is TGTGCCACCAGTGATCACTCCTACGAGCAGTACTTC.

The CDR3 DNA reads TGCAGCGTTGATCGAGGGGGAAAATTCTACAATGAGCAGTTCTTC. This gives the protein CSVDRGGKFYNEQFF. The chain couples TRBV29-1 to TRBJ2-1, with D perhaps TRBD1 (6 bases). The V end lost 3 bases, the J end lost 3 bases, and 15 bases lay between the germline ends. CDR1 and CDR2 from the germline V gene are SQVTM and ANQGSEA. This CDR3 has 15 amino acids.

This clonotype showed up many times. The genes are TRBV7-2 and TRBJ2-3; 12 bases are a match to TRBD2. The CDR3 extends over 20 amino acids. Germline CDR1 and CDR2: SGHTA and FQGNSA. Trimming took 8 bases from V and 6 from J; bases not matched to a gene: 24. This CDR3 is CASLLPDRGRLAGVRDTQYF. The CDR3 DNA sequence: TGTGCCAGCTTACTGCCGGACAGGGGTAGACTAGCGGGAGTCCGTGATACGCAGTATTTT. The entire variable domain, with the rest obtained from reference TRBV7-2 and TRBJ2-3, is as follows: GAGVSQSPSNKVTEKGKDVELRCDPISGHTALYWYRQSLGQGLEFLIYFQGNSAPDKSGLPSDRFSAERTGGSVSTLTIQRTQQEDSAVYLCASLLPDRGRLAGVRDTQYFGPGTRLTVL.

The genes are TRBV20-1 and TRBJ2-1; TRBD2 might be the D (6 bases). V lost 1 base and J lost 7, with 8 bases in between. The CDR3 runs 12 residues. CDR1 and CDR2 (germline): DFQATT, SNEGSKA (reference sequence). The CDR3 DNA follows: TGCAGTGCTAGAGGGGGGAGGAATGAGCAGTTCTTC. Protein product: CSARGGRNEQFF.

The DNA for the CDR3 is TGTGCCTCCCTGAGGCTGGACTATGGCTACACCTTC. It translates to CASLRLDYGYTF. This chain links TRBV30 with TRBJ1-2; D unresolved. CDR1 and CDR2 (germline): GTSNPN, SVGIG (reference sequence). V dropped 7 bases and J dropped 3 bases, with 12 bases sitting between them. The CDR3 runs to 12 residues. Full variable domain (rest looked up from reference TRBV30 and TRBJ1-2): SQTIHQWPATLVQPVGSPLSLECTVEGTSNPNLYWYRQAAGRGLQLLFYSVGIGQISSEVPQNLSASRPQDRQFILSSKKLLLSDSGFYLCASLRLDYGYTFGSGTRLTVV.

The chain carries TRBV15 and TRBJ2-3; no clear D gene. The CDR3 spans 11 residues. Germline V gene sequence: CDR1 LNHNV, CDR2 YYDKDF (reference sequence). With 3 bases removed from V and 4 bases from J, the gap between germline ends came to 2 bases. CDR3 residues: CATSRADTQYF. The CDR3 nucleotides read TGTGCCACCAGCAGGGCAGATACGCAGTATTTT.

V usage is TRBV7-2 and J usage is TRBJ2-5; TRBD2 might be the D (6 bases). CDR3 size: 14 residues. From germline, CDR1 is SGHTA and CDR2 FQGNSA. With 2 bases removed from V and 7 bases from J, the gap between germline ends came to 14 bases. CDR3 nucleotide sequence: TGTGCCAGCAGCTTAATAGGAGGGCTCGGGACCCAGTACTTC. This translates into CASSLIGGLGTQYF.

The V gene is TRBV20-1, the J gene TRBJ1-2, with 7 bases fitting TRBD1. With 6 bases clipped from V and 2 bases from J, the junction kept 15 bases outside the gene matches. The CDR3 has 16 residues. Germline V lookup: CDR1 DFQATT, CDR2 SNEGSKA (reference sequence). The DNA for the CDR3 is TGCAGTGCCCCGCCGGCGGGACAGCGGGAAAACTATGGCTACACCTTC. Encoded protein: CSAPPAGQRENYGYTF.

This chain joins TRBV29-1 and TRBJ1-1; TRBD1 might be the D (5 bases). Trimming pared 6 bases from V and 1 base from J, leaving 12 bases between. The CDR3 contains 13 residues. The germline V gene encodes CDR1 SQVTM and CDR2 ANQGSEA. CDR3 DNA: TGCAGCGTAAAGAGGGGTTGGAACACTGAAGCTTTCTTT. Its translation: CSVKRGWNTEAFF.

The chain employs TRBV20-1 and TRBJ1-5; D gene unclear. V was trimmed by 3 bases and J by 2 bases, leaving 14 bases between them. Germline CDR1 is DFQATT and CDR2 is SNEGSKA (reference sequence). The CDR3 has 15 amino acids. The CDR3 sequence is CSARYPGRGNQPQHF. The CDR3 DNA is TGCAGTGCTAGGTACCCGGGAAGGGGCAATCAGCCCCAGCATTTT.

At least ten counts were recorded for this clonotype. The genes are TRBV7-3 and TRBJ2-1; 12 bases line up with TRBD2. The CDR3 covers 15 residues. Per germline, CDR1 SGHTA and CDR2 FQGTGA. The ends lost 4 bases at V and 6 bases at J; junction bases unmatched: 4. The CDR3 sequence is CASSWTSGVGNEQFF. CDR3 DNA sequence: TGTGCCAGCAGCTGGACTAGCGGGGTAGGCAATGAGCAGTTCTTC.

V and J are TRBV28 and TRBJ2-7; D could derive from TRBD1 or TRBD2 (5 bases each). The V gene lost 6 bases and the J gene lost 1 base, with 19 bases spanning the gap. Germline V gene lookup returns CDR1 MDHEN and CDR2 SYDVKM. The CDR3 covers 16 residues. CDR3 sequence: CASRISGGSFSYEQYF. CDR3 nucleotides: TGTGCCAGCAGGATATCTGGGGGATCATTTTCCTACGAGCAGTACTTC.

The rearrangement links TRBV5-4 to TRBJ1-1, with TRBD1 identical over 9 bases. Germline lookup yields CDR1 SGHNT and CDR2 YYREEE (reference sequence). This CDR3 is built from 15 residues. V was clipped by 0 bases and J by 4 bases; unmatched bases: 4. DNA of the CDR3: TGTGCCAGCAGCTTGGGGACAGGGGTGGTCACTGAAGCTTTCTTT. Translating gives CASSLGTGVVTEAFF.

Worth noting for this clonotype: This may arise from a read error, as a much more abundant clone is one base away. For the CDR3, the DNA is TGTGCCAGCAGCGACGACAGTAACTATGGCTACACCTTC. It codes for CASSDDSNYGYTF. V gene TRBV5-8 combines with J gene TRBJ1-2, with D perhaps matching TRBD1 (5 bases). Germline CDR1 and CDR2: SGHTS and YDEGEE. The V end lost 4 bases, the J end lost 1 base, and 8 bases lay between the germline ends. The CDR3 loop spans 13 amino acids.

The rearrangement uses TRBV9 and TRBJ2-1; TRBD2 matches 7 bases. The CDR3 is made up of 15 amino acids. The junction had 10 bases not matched to a gene; V was cut back by 4 bases and J by 6 bases. Germline-derived CDR1 and CDR2 are SGDLS and YYNGEE. CDR3: CASSPQPGGVNEQFF. The CDR3 DNA reads as TGTGCCAGCAGCCCCCAGCCGGGAGGAGTCAATGAGCAGTTCTTC.

The chain is built from TRBV20-1 and TRBJ2-5; TRBD2 aligns across 7 bases. The CDR3 runs 14 residues. The V segment lost 3 bases and the J segment 5 bases; nucleotides outside the gene matches: 9. CDR1 and CDR2 (germline): DFQATT, SNEGSKA (reference sequence). CDR3 amino acids: CSASGQAGRETQYF. The CDR3 DNA sequence: TGCAGTGCTAGTGGTCAAGCGGGGCGGGAGACCCAGTACTTC.

The V and J genes are TRBV5-1 and TRBJ2-7, with D maybe TRBD2 (5 bases). The CDR3 contains 13 residues. The V end lost 4 bases, the J end lost 3 bases, and 11 bases lay between the germline ends. Per germline, CDR1 SGHRS and CDR2 YFSETQ. CDR3 residues: CASSTGVYYEQYF. The CDR3 DNA is TGCGCCAGCAGCACCGGGGTCTACTACGAGCAGTACTTC.

J is TRBJ2-6 and V is TRBV6-2 or TRBV6-3, with D perhaps TRBD1 (6 bases). Deletions cut 2 bases from V and 1 base from J, with 12 bases between. Germline V lookup: CDR1 MNHEY, CDR2 SVGEGT. The CDR3 spans 17 residues. CDR3 sequence reads: CASSYAGRGSGANVLTF. The CDR3 DNA sequence: TGTGCCAGCAGTTACGCCGGCAGGGGTTCTGGGGCCAACGTCCTGACTTTC.

The chain is built from TRBV3-1 and TRBJ1-6; TRBD1 agrees at 7 bases. The CDR3 has 14 amino acids. The germline gives CDR1 LGHDT, CDR2 YNNKEL (reference sequence). Trimming cost V 5 bases and J 4 bases; bases outside gene matches: 2. The CDR3 DNA reads as TGTGCCAGCAGCGGGACAGTTTATAATTCACCCCTCCACTTT. Translating it yields CASSGTVYNSPLHF.

The chain couples TRBV7-8 to TRBJ2-1; TRBD2 aligns across 11 bases. Trimming took 5 bases from V and 1 from J; bases not matched to a gene: 13. The CDR3 totals 19 residues. CDR1 is SGHVS, CDR2 FQNEAQ, per germline. The CDR3 sequence: CASSARVVAGGPSYNEQFF. DNA for the CDR3: TGTGCCAGCAGCGCAAGGGTGGTAGCGGGAGGGCCGTCCTACAATGAGCAGTTCTTC.